These 24 T cell receptor beta chains originate from one sample sequenced in a study of PD-L1 blockade in urothelial cancer. Time point indicated: pretreatment peripheral blood. Profiled with immunoSEQ multiplex PCR; TCRdb holds only in-frame clones, not every one. The table includes around 34,000 clones, about 85% detected once. Sequencing used PBMCs, obtained around atezolizumab (anti-PD-L1) treatment. The receptors derive from a man aged 80 or over with urothelial cancer.

The chain combines TRBV5-4 with TRBJ2-1; possibly TRBD1 for D (5 bases). This CDR3 has 13 amino acids. Germline V gene sequence: CDR1 SGHNT, CDR2 YYREEE (reference sequence). Trimming pared 3 bases from V and 5 bases from J, leaving 9 bases between. This CDR3 is CASSWGEDNEQFF. CDR3 coding DNA: TGTGCCAGCAGCTGGGGCGAGGACAATGAGCAGTTCTTC. Full variable domain (remainder filled in from reference TRBV5-4 and TRBJ2-1): ETGVTQSPTHLIKTRGQQVTLRCSSQSGHNTVSWYQQALGQGPQFIFQYYREEENGRGNFPPRFSGLQFPNYSSELNVNALELDDSALYLCASSWGEDNEQFFGPGTRLTVL.

The chain has TRBV7-9 and TRBJ2-3, with 10 bases identical to TRBD2. With V trimmed by 11 bases and J by 1 base, 18 bases remained unmatched. The CDR3 totals 18 residues. Germline assignment: CDR1 SEHNR and CDR2 FQNEAQ (reference sequence). The CDR3 sequence is CAVPGLAGVLWGTDTQYF. The DNA for the CDR3 is TGTGCCGTACCCGGGCTAGCGGGAGTACTTTGGGGCACAGATACGCAGTATTTT.

This clone is classed as medium-sized (0.01 to 0.1%). The chain links TRBV6-1 to TRBJ2-7; 9 bases match TRBD2. The CDR3 is 15 residues long. J lost 0 bases, V lost 2 bases, and 2 bases had no gene match. Per germline, CDR1 MNHNS and CDR2 SASEGT. The CDR3 sequence is CASSEFSGSSYEQYF. DNA for the CDR3: TGTGCCAGCAGTGAATTTAGCGGGAGCTCCTACGAGCAGTACTTC.

V and J are TRBV5-1 and TRBJ2-7; D may be TRBD1 (6 bases). This CDR3 is 14 amino acids long. Germline-derived CDR1 and CDR2 are SGHRS and YFSETQ. Trimming pared 1 base from V and 5 bases from J, leaving 13 bases between. CDR3 protein: CASSLFQGSHEQYF. DNA for the CDR3: TGCGCCAGCAGCTTGTTTCAGGGGAGCCACGAGCAGTACTTC.

Only one count was recorded for this clone. This chain joins TRBV7-8 and TRBJ2-7, with 9 bases aligning to TRBD1. V lost 4 bases, J lost 4 bases, and 5 bases stayed unmatched. This CDR3 comprises 14 residues. In germline, CDR1 is SGHVS, CDR2 FQNEAQ. CDR3 bases: TGTGCCAGCAGCTCGGGGACAGGGAGTTACGAGCAGTACTTC. Protein sequence: CASSSGTGSYEQYF.

This chain links TRBV9 with TRBJ1-3; tentative D call: TRBD1 (6 bases). CDR3 size: 16 residues. Germline V gene lookup returns CDR1 SGDLS and CDR2 YYNGEE. V lost 3 bases and J lost 4, with 17 bases in between. The CDR3: CASSASGTKAGNTIYF. CDR3 nucleotides: TGTGCCAGCAGCGCTTCCGGGACAAAAGCGGGAAACACCATATATTTT.

The chain recombines TRBV28 with TRBJ2-4, with 7 nucleotides matching TRBD1. Germline values: CDR1 MDHEN, CDR2 SYDVKM. The CDR3 is 13 residues long. Trimming removed 3 bases from V and 9 bases from J; junction bases left unmatched: 5. The CDR3 is CASSLGQPGIQYF. CDR3 coding DNA: TGTGCCAGCAGTTTGGGACAGCCGGGCATTCAGTACTTC.

J is TRBJ2-3 and V is TRBV5-1; 8 nucleotides line up with TRBD2. From germline, CDR1 is SGHRS and CDR2 YFSETQ. The CDR3 runs to 16 residues. The ends lost 4 bases at V and 6 bases at J; junction bases unmatched: 13. In DNA form, the CDR3 reads TGCGCCAGCAGCCCGGAGGTAGCGGGATCCCCCGATACGCAGTATTTT. Encoded protein: CASSPEVAGSPDTQYF.

This clone was recorded only once. The V gene is TRBV5-1, the J gene TRBJ2-5; possibly TRBD1 for D (6 bases). Germline CDR1 reads SGHRS; CDR2 reads YFSETQ. The CDR3 runs to 15 residues. V lost 1 base and J 5 bases, leaving 15 bases between the germline ends. CDR3 loop: CASSLKPHQGETQYF. The DNA for the CDR3 is TGCGCCAGCAGCTTGAAACCCCACCAGGGGGAGACCCAGTACTTC.

In this sample, this clone turned up once. The V call is TRBV5-8, the J call TRBJ2-2; 8 bases are a match to TRBD1. This CDR3 has 15 amino acids. V lost 5 bases and J lost 3; bases outside the gene matches: 6. The germline gives CDR1 SGHTS, CDR2 YDEGEE. As DNA, the CDR3 is TGTGCCAGCAGACCCGGACAGGGAGACACCGGGGAGCTGTTTTTT. It specifies CASRPGQGDTGELFF.

The chain joins TRBV28 to TRBJ2-3; 9 positions match TRBD1. Trimming cost V 6 bases and J 1 base; bases outside gene matches: 5. Germline V lookup: CDR1 MDHEN, CDR2 SYDVKM. The CDR3 covers 15 residues. CDR3 in DNA: TGTGCCAGCAGGGGGACAGGGTGGGGCACAGATACGCAGTATTTT. It translates to CASRGTGWGTDTQYF. The entire variable domain, with the rest obtained from reference TRBV28 and TRBJ2-3, is as follows: DVKVTQSSRYLVKRTGEKVFLECVQDMDHENMFWYRQDPGLGLRLIYFSYDVKMKEKGDIPEGYSVSREKKERFSLILESASTNQTSMYLCASRGTGWGTDTQYFGPGTRLTVL.

The chain carries TRBV19 and TRBJ2-1; 8 positions match TRBD1. The germline V gene has CDR1 LNHDA and CDR2 SQIVND (reference sequence). V lost 3 bases, J lost 5 bases, and 9 bases stayed unmatched. This CDR3 comprises 16 residues. The CDR3 is CASSIRDRSSNNEQFF. The CDR3 DNA is TGTGCCAGTAGTATTAGGGACAGGTCCTCAAACAATGAGCAGTTCTTC.

V usage is TRBV28 and J usage is TRBJ2-7; 7 nucleotides match TRBD2. This CDR3 is 15 amino acids long. Per the germline V gene, CDR1 is MDHEN and CDR2 is SYDVKM. Germline trimming cut 6 bases from V and 1 base from J; bases unmatched to any gene: 9. The CDR3 bases are TGTGCCAGCAGCCGACCGGGCGGGGGTTCCTACGAGCAGTACTTC. Encoded protein: CASSRPGGGSYEQYF.

This chain uses TRBV27 with TRBJ1-5; perhaps TRBD1 as D (5 bases). CDR1 and CDR2 (germline): MNHEY, SMNVEV (reference sequence). Trimming removed 5 bases from V and 9 bases from J, with 14 bases in between. The CDR3 runs 13 residues. The CDR3 loop reads CASSAAGGGPQHF. The CDR3 DNA sequence: TGTGCCAGCAGTGCCGCCGGGGGTGGGCCCCAGCATTTT.

The V gene is TRBV5-8, the J gene TRBJ2-1; 7 nucleotides align to TRBD2. Germline lookup yields CDR1 SGHTS and CDR2 YDEGEE. The CDR3 has 13 residues. Unmatched junction bases numbered 9, after V lost 7 bases and J lost 8 bases. DNA for the CDR3: TGTGCCAGCCCCGGCTGGCGGGAGCATGAGCAGTTCTTC. Its protein is CASPGWREHEQFF.

This clone was seen more than once but under ten times. The rearrangement links TRBV2 to TRBJ1-4; D is perhaps TRBD1 (6 bases). The CDR3 has 12 amino acids. V was shortened by 6 bases and J by 8 bases, with 10 bases between the two germline ends. Germline V gives CDR1 SNHLY, CDR2 FYNNEI. CDR3 nucleotide sequence: TGTGCCAGCAGGGCAGGGGACGAAAAACTGTTTTTT. It yields the protein CASRAGDEKLFF.

The chain is built from TRBV5-1 and TRBJ2-1; tentative D call: TRBD2 (6 bases). The V gene's germline CDR1 is SGHRS and CDR2 YFSETQ. CDR3 length: 15 residues. V was clipped by 2 bases and J by 0 bases, with 9 bases between them. CDR3 amino acids: CASSFGGNSYNEQFF. CDR3 nucleotides: TGCGCCAGCAGCTTTGGAGGGAACTCCTACAATGAGCAGTTCTTC.

This clone has more than one count but fewer than ten. The CDR3 here is CATRTKTGGMHEQYF. As DNA, the CDR3 is TGTGCCACTCGCACCAAGACAGGGGGCATGCACGAGCAGTACTTC. The genes are TRBV19 and TRBJ2-7; 10 bases line up with TRBD1. Germline V CDR1 and CDR2: LNHDA, SQIVND (reference sequence). Trimming cost V 10 bases and J 5 bases; bases outside gene matches: 14. The CDR3 spans 15 residues.

This clone came up a few times. The chain joins TRBV5-5 to TRBJ1-2; 9 nucleotides match TRBD1. Germline V gene sequence: CDR1 SGHKS, CDR2 YYEKEE (reference sequence). The J segment lost 6 bases and the V segment lost 5 bases, leaving 5 bases of the junction unmatched. The CDR3 sequence is 13 residues long. This chain's CDR3 is CASSDGTGNGYTF. The DNA of the CDR3 is TGTGCCAGCAGTGACGGGACAGGGAATGGCTACACCTTC.

V gene TRBV5-6 combines with J gene TRBJ1-2; D unresolved. From germline, CDR1 is SGHDT and CDR2 YYEEEE. This CDR3 has 13 amino acids. With 0 bases removed from V and 2 bases from J, the gap between germline ends came to 5 bases. DNA for the CDR3: TGTGCCAGCAGCTTGGAACAGAACTATGGCTACACCTTC. Its protein is CASSLEQNYGYTF.

V and J are TRBV5-1 and TRBJ1-3, with D perhaps matching TRBD1 (6 bases). Trimming took off 0 bases at V and 2 bases at J, with 6 bases between the two ends. Germline V lookup: CDR1 SGHRS, CDR2 YFSETQ. The CDR3 is 14 amino acids. CDR3 nucleotides: TGCGCCAGCAGCTTGGACAGGGCTGGAAACACCATATATTTT. As protein: CASSLDRAGNTIYF.

The rearrangement links TRBV30 to TRBJ1-2; D is unresolved. Germline V gene sequence: CDR1 GTSNPN, CDR2 SVGIG (reference sequence). Trimming pared 1 base from V and 1 base from J, leaving 10 bases between. The CDR3 spans 14 residues. CDR3 nucleotide sequence: TGTGCCTGGAGTGAGTCGGGATTTAACTATGGCTACACCTTC. It codes for CAWSESGFNYGYTF.

This chain connects TRBV5-4 to TRBJ2-3, with TRBD2 matching over 10 bases. The germline gives CDR1 SGHNT, CDR2 YYREEE (reference sequence). Trimming took 2 bases from V and 4 from J; bases not matched to a gene: 10. The CDR3 length is 17 residues. The CDR3 DNA reads as TGTGCCAGCAGCTTTGGGGCTAGCGGGAGAGGGGCAGATACGCAGTATTTT. It yields the protein CASSFGASGRGADTQYF. Based on the CDR3 plus reference TRBV5-4 and TRBJ2-3, the full variable domain is ETGVTQSPTHLIKTRGQQVTLRCSSQSGHNTVSWYQQALGQGPQFIFQYYREEENGRGNFPPRFSGLQFPNYSSELNVNALELDDSALYLCASSFGASGRGADTQYFGPGTRLTVL.

The CDR3 nucleotides read TGTGCCAGCATGCGGACAGGGAAAGGTGAAAAACTGTTTTTT. Translating it yields CASMRTGKGEKLFF. V gene TRBV2 combines with J gene TRBJ1-4, with 8 bases identical to TRBD1. This CDR3 has 14 amino acids. Germline V lookup: CDR1 SNHLY, CDR2 FYNNEI. The V and J ends lost 7 bases and 7 bases, in that order; junction bases with no gene match: 8.